These 27 T cell receptor beta chains came from one sample sequenced in a study of control samples from healthy donors and cancer patients. Using immunoSEQ multiplex PCR, the repertoire was profiled, and TCRdb retains in-frame clones only, with some absent. The table shows 200,000 or so clones, with about 90% occurring only once. The sequenced material came from blood. These receptors originate from a man under 40 in good health.

J is TRBJ1-5 and V is TRBV4-1, with a tentative D call TRBD1 (6 bases). V dropped 0 bases and J dropped 3 bases, with 9 bases sitting between them. Germline V gene sequence: CDR1 MGHRA, CDR2 YSYEKL. This CDR3 spans 15 amino acids. In nucleotides, the CDR3 is TGCGCCAGCAGCCAAGATTCAGGGGCCAATCAGCCCCAGCATTTT. This translates into CASSQDSGANQPQHF.

This rearrangement joins TRBV6-5 to TRBJ2-5; 7 positions match TRBD1. The germline V gene encodes CDR1 MNHEY and CDR2 SVGAGI. V trimming: 0 bases; J trimming: 4 bases; junction bases outside the gene matches: 2. The CDR3 totals 14 residues. This chain's CDR3 is CASSYSTGLETQYF. In nucleotides, the CDR3 is TGTGCCAGCAGTTACTCGACAGGGTTAGAGACCCAGTACTTC.

V gene TRBV20-1 combines with J gene TRBJ1-6; 7 bases align to TRBD1. Per the germline V gene, CDR1 is DFQATT and CDR2 is SNEGSKA (reference sequence). V trimming: 4 bases; J trimming: 7 bases; junction bases outside the gene matches: 4. CDR3 size: 13 residues. The CDR3 region is CSATDRENSPLHF. The CDR3 nucleotides read TGCAGTGCTACTGACAGGGAGAATTCACCCCTCCACTTT.

The rearrangement links TRBV7-2 to TRBJ2-1; perhaps TRBD2 as D (6 bases). V lost 5 bases to trimming and J lost 10 bases, with 12 bases between them. Looked up from germline, CDR1 is SGHTA and CDR2 is FQGNSA. The CDR3 length is 12 residues. For the CDR3, the DNA is TGTGCCAGCAGCCCACCAGGGAGGGAGCAGTTCTTC. Translation: CASSPPGREQFF.

The chain recombines TRBV9 with TRBJ2-2; no definite D call. CDR3 length: 14 residues. V was shortened by 0 bases and J by 5 bases, with 8 bases between the two germline ends. Germline V CDR1 and CDR2: SGDLS, YYNGEE. The CDR3 coding sequence is TGTGCCAGCAGCGTAGTAAGTCAGACCGGGGAGCTGTTTTTT. Translated: CASSVVSQTGELFF. Full variable domain (rest looked up from reference TRBV9 and TRBJ2-2): DSGVTQTPKHLITATGQRVTLRCSPRSGDLSVYWYQQSLDQGLQFLIQYYNGEERAKGNILERFSAQQFPDLHSELNLSSLELGDSALYFCASSVVSQTGELFFGEGSRLTVL.

The CDR3 reads CASSTRPDTGELFF. CDR3 sequence (DNA): TGTGCCAGCAGCACCCGACCGGACACCGGGGAGCTGTTTTTT. The chain couples TRBV7-3 to TRBJ2-2; no firm D call. CDR3 size: 14 residues. The V end lost 5 bases, the J end lost 3 bases, and 10 bases lay between the germline ends. Germline-derived CDR1 and CDR2 are SGHTA and FQGTGA.

J is TRBJ1-1 and V is TRBV7-9; the D gene is possibly TRBD1 (6 bases). This CDR3 comprises 18 residues. V lost 5 bases and J 0 bases, leaving 22 bases between the germline ends. Germline V gene sequence: CDR1 SEHNR, CDR2 FQNEAQ (reference sequence). This chain's CDR3 is CASSGVMGGAGVNTEAFF. The CDR3, as DNA: TGTGCCAGCAGCGGAGTAATGGGGGGCGCGGGTGTGAACACTGAAGCTTTCTTT.

The chain couples TRBV3-1 (or the pseudogene TRBV3-2) to TRBJ1-2; D is unclear. The V gene's germline CDR1 is LGHDT and CDR2 YNNKEL (reference sequence). V lost 3 bases, J lost 1 base, and 9 bases lay in between. CDR3 length equals 14 residues. The CDR3 region has the DNA TGTGCCAGCAGCCATGGTGGGTTTAACTATGGCTACACCTTC. This encodes CASSHGGFNYGYTF.

The chain carries TRBV2 and TRBJ1-5; TRBD1 might be the D (5 bases). This CDR3 comprises 15 residues. V gave up 3 bases and J gave up 4 bases, with 13 bases separating them. Germline CDR1 and CDR2: SNHLY and FYNNEI. The CDR3 protein is CASSDIQGRNQPQHF. CDR3 bases: TGTGCCAGCAGTGATATCCAGGGTCGAAATCAGCCCCAGCATTTT.

V is TRBV27 and J is TRBJ2-3, with D uncertain. Trimming shortened V by 5 bases and J by 4 bases, and 1 base separated the two germline ends. CDR3 length: 10 residues. Germline lookup yields CDR1 MNHEY and CDR2 SMNVEV (reference sequence). CDR3 in amino acids: CASSPDTQYF. CDR3 sequence (DNA): TGTGCCAGCAGTCCAGATACGCAGTATTTT.

This rearrangement joins TRBV13 to TRBJ1-2; TRBD1 agrees at 12 bases. The CDR3 has 15 residues. CDR1 and CDR2 (germline): PRHDT, FYEKMQ (reference sequence). Germline trimming cut 5 bases from V and 6 bases from J; bases unmatched to any gene: 7. CDR3: CASSIGTGGADGYTF. CDR3 nucleotides: TGTGCCAGCAGCATTGGGACAGGGGGCGCGGATGGCTACACCTTC.

V and J are TRBV6-6 and TRBJ1-4, with D possibly being TRBD1 (5 bases). V lost 7 bases, J lost 3 bases, and 12 bases lay in between. The CDR3 covers 14 residues. Germline-derived CDR1 and CDR2 are MNHNY and SVGAGI (reference sequence). CDR3 coding DNA: TGTGCCAGCACCCGAGGGACGGCTAATGAAAAACTGTTTTTT. This translates into CASTRGTANEKLFF.

Comment on this clone: Other DNA sequences in this sample translate to the same CDR3. The gene calls are TRBV30 and TRBJ2-2; a weak D match, TRBD1 (5 bases). Trimming took 4 bases from V and 1 from J, leaving 16 bases between them. From germline, CDR1 is GTSNPN and CDR2 SVGIG (reference sequence). The CDR3 length is 16 residues. The CDR3 protein is CAWTGQGDENTGELFF. The CDR3, as DNA: TGTGCCTGGACTGGCCAGGGCGACGAGAACACCGGGGAGCTGTTTTTT. The entire variable domain, with the rest obtained from reference TRBV30 and TRBJ2-2, is as follows: SQTIHQWPATLVQPVGSPLSLECTVEGTSNPNLYWYRQAAGRGLQLLFYSVGIGQISSEVPQNLSASRPQDRQFILSSKKLLLSDSGFYLCAWTGQGDENTGELFFGEGSRLTVL.

The chain employs TRBV12-3 or TRBV12-4 and TRBJ2-7, with 7 positions matching TRBD1. CDR3 length equals 13 residues. The junction had 5 bases not matched to a gene; V was cut back by 4 bases and J by 5 bases. CDR3 region: CASSYGQEDEQYF. CDR3 coding DNA: TGTGCCAGCAGTTACGGACAGGAGGACGAGCAGTACTTC.

The genes are TRBV11-3 and TRBJ2-6; 9 bases are a match to TRBD1. This CDR3 region has 19 residues. Germline V CDR1 and CDR2: SGHNT, YENEEA. Unmatched junction bases numbered 14, after V lost 5 bases and J lost 3 bases. The chain's CDR3 is CASSPGQGVTPGGANVLTF. For the CDR3, the DNA is TGTGCCAGCAGCCCGGGACAGGGAGTAACCCCTGGTGGGGCCAACGTCCTGACTTTC.

The V gene is TRBV5-1, the J gene TRBJ2-3; D perhaps matches TRBD1 (5 bases). The V gene lost 0 bases and the J gene lost 6 bases, with 5 bases spanning the gap. From germline, CDR1 is SGHRS and CDR2 YFSETQ. This CDR3 has 12 residues. CDR3 residues: CASSLEGDTQYF. The CDR3 DNA reads TGCGCCAGCAGCTTGGAGGGGGATACGCAGTATTTT.

This clone was found a few times. The gene calls are TRBV18 and TRBJ2-3; 10 positions match TRBD2. The ends lost 3 bases at V and 2 bases at J; junction bases unmatched: 5. Germline CDR1 is KGHSH and CDR2 is LQKENI. CDR3 length equals 16 residues. Written as DNA, the CDR3 is TGTGCCAGCTCACCGCTTAGCGGGGGGAACACAGATACGCAGTATTTT. It translates to CASSPLSGGNTDTQYF.

This clone was recorded only once. The chain has TRBV6-5 and TRBJ1-1, with TRBD1 as a possible D gene (5 bases). CDR1 and CDR2 from the germline V gene are MNHEY and SVGAGI. CDR3 length equals 13 residues. V shed 6 bases and J shed 4 bases, with 12 bases lying between them. The CDR3 region is CASRQGLATEAFF. The CDR3 DNA reads TGTGCCAGCAGGCAGGGTCTCGCCACTGAAGCTTTCTTT.

This chain joins TRBV27 and TRBJ1-1; TRBD1 agrees at 7 bases. After removal of 2 bases from V and 7 bases from J, the junction contained 10 bases not matched to a gene. The CDR3 extends over 15 amino acids. The germline CDR1 and CDR2 sequences are MNHEY and SMNVEV (reference sequence). The CDR3 DNA follows: TGTGCCAGCAGTTTAAATACAGGGGCGGTCGGTGAAGCTTTCTTT. It specifies CASSLNTGAVGEAFF.

The V and J genes are TRBV24-1 and TRBJ2-7, with 8 bases matching TRBD2. Germline trimming cut 6 bases from V and 1 base from J; bases unmatched to any gene: 1. Looked up from germline, CDR1 is KGHDR and CDR2 is SFDVKD. This CDR3 comprises 13 residues. CDR3 in amino acids: CATSSGGSYEQYF. CDR3 sequence (DNA): TGTGCCACCAGTTCGGGGGGGTCCTACGAGCAGTACTTC.

The chain couples TRBV6-2 or TRBV6-3 to TRBJ1-6; possibly TRBD1 for D (6 bases). The CDR3 totals 17 residues. The V and J ends lost 1 base and 5 bases respectively, with 15 bases between them. Germline V lookup: CDR1 MNHEY, CDR2 SVGEGT. The CDR3: CASSYFGGRANNSPLHF. Here the CDR3 DNA reads TGTGCCAGCAGTTACTTCGGGGGGCGAGCTAATAATTCACCCCTCCACTTT.

V and J are TRBV7-9 and TRBJ2-7, with D tentatively TRBD1 or TRBD2 (5 bases each). The germline V gene has CDR1 SEHNR and CDR2 FQNEAQ (reference sequence). The CDR3 extends over 16 amino acids. Trimming took off 5 bases at V and 0 bases at J, with 17 bases between the two ends. The CDR3 loop reads CASSLVSGTDSYEQYF. Here the CDR3 DNA reads TGTGCCAGCAGCCTAGTTAGTGGGACGGACTCCTACGAGCAGTACTTC.

The chain joins TRBV4-2 to TRBJ2-1; 7 bases are shared with TRBD2. The CDR3 loop spans 17 amino acids. The J segment lost 0 bases and the V segment lost 4 bases, leaving 9 bases of the junction unmatched. CDR1 and CDR2 from the germline V gene are LGHNA and YNFKEQ. The CDR3, as DNA: TGTGCCAGCAGCCGCAGCTCCCGGGGGGTCTCCTACAATGAGCAGTTCTTC. Its translation: CASSRSSRGVSYNEQFF.

A few counts support this clone. The chain joins TRBV9 to TRBJ2-1; 8 bases are shared with TRBD1. Germline V gives CDR1 SGDLS, CDR2 YYNGEE. The V and J ends lost 1 base and 2 bases, in that order; junction bases with no gene match: 11. The CDR3 contains 18 residues. The CDR3 sequence: CASSVLPTHRGTYNEQFF. The CDR3 bases are TGTGCCAGCAGCGTACTTCCAACTCACAGGGGGACCTACAATGAGCAGTTCTTC.

The chain carries TRBV18 and TRBJ1-3, with a possible D match to TRBD1 (5 bases). Trimming cost V 1 base and J 0 bases, with 10 bases left between them. The CDR3 contains 16 residues. The germline gives CDR1 KGHSH, CDR2 LQKENI. The CDR3 loop is CASSPRGGFSGNTIYF. The CDR3 region has the DNA TGTGCCAGCTCACCACGCGGGGGATTCTCTGGAAACACCATATATTTT.

This sequence joins TRBV2 and TRBJ2-3; unclear D gene. Germline V lookup: CDR1 SNHLY, CDR2 FYNNEI. This CDR3 has 15 amino acids. V was cut by 2 bases and J by 4 bases, with 13 bases left in between. The CDR3: CASSERPDVADTQYF. CDR3 DNA sequence: TGTGCCAGCAGTGAAAGACCTGACGTAGCAGATACGCAGTATTTT.

The rearrangement joins TRBV30 to TRBJ1-6; D is undetermined. Germline V gene data show CDR1 as GTSNPN and CDR2 as SVGIG (reference sequence). Between the trimmed V and J ends, which lost 8 bases and 7 bases, there was a span of 18 bases. The CDR3 totals 14 residues. The CDR3 DNA follows: TGTGCCGGCAACCGGGCCCGCAGAAATTCACCCCTCCACTTT. Protein: CAGNRARRNSPLHF.